This is a list of T cell receptor beta chains from one sample in a study of vaccination and CD4 T cells after COVID-19. Which antigens these TCRs recognize remains unknown. TCRdb reanalysed the PCR reads using MiXCR and keeps one entry per CDR3 protein. This sample has fewer than 25,000 distinct CDR3 sequences, with less than 40% found just once. The source material was CD4+ T cells from blood, cultured in vitro, sampled about 7 months after SARS-CoV-2 vaccination. The receptor source for this set is a human donor who had recovered from COVID-19. Both conserved end residues are part of each CDR3. Fields, in order: D gene, V gene, J gene, clone size, CDR3 protein, CDR3 DNA. The D gene is left open where the match is weak. Clone size is not always given. Where it is, it says once, few, many or a class for expanded clones.

>TRBD1|TRBV5-6|TRBJ1-5|NA
CASSLDDRGRPYSNQPQHF
TGTGCCAGCAGCTTGGATGACAGGGGGCGCCCTTATAGCAATCAGCCCCAGCATTTT
>TRBD1|TRBV5-5|TRBJ1-2|once
CASSLRVQGGYDYGYTF
TGTGCCAGCAGCTTAAGGGTACAGGGGGGTTACGACTATGGCTACACCTTC
>TRBD1|TRBV28|TRBJ1-1|NA
CASSIQYRGTEAFF
TGTGCCAGCAGTATACAGTACAGGGGCACTGAAGCTTTCTTT
>NA|TRBV7-9|TRBJ2-7|NA
CASNFGDSLGQYF
TGTGCCAGCAACTTTGGCGACAGCCTTGGGCAGTACTTC
>NA|TRBV10-3|TRBJ2-1|NA
CAISESTLEQFF
TGTGCCATCAGTGAGTCGACTCTCGAGCAGTTCTTC
>NA|TRBV21-1|TRBJ2-7|once
CASSKVRTRKYF
TGTGCCAGCAGCAAAGTACGAACCCGCAAGTACTTC
>NA|TRBV28|TRBJ2-2|NA
CASRMGTGELFF
TGTGCCAGTCGAATGGGGACCGGGGAGCTGTTTTTT
>NA|TRBV6-5|TRBJ2-5|NA
CASSYRGRSQETQYF
TGTGCCAGCAGTTACAGGGGCCGGAGCCAAGAGACCCAGTACTTC
>NA|TRBV10-3|TRBJ1-5|few
CAISFEASNQPQHF
TGTGCCATCTCCTTTGAGGCCAGCAATCAGCCCCAGCATTTT
>TRBD2|TRBV6-1|TRBJ2-5|NA
CASGPGLAGGLLGETQYF
TGTGCCAGCGGTCCCGGACTAGCGGGAGGGCTGTTGGGAGAGACCCAGTACTTC
>NA|TRBV20-1|TRBJ1-1|NA
CSARIVSMNTEAFF
TGCAGTGCTAGAATAGTTAGCATGAACACTGAAGCTTTCTTT
>NA|TRBV12-3/TRBV12-4|TRBJ1-5|NA
CASRRGEQPQHF
TGTGCCAGCAGACGGGGGGAACAGCCCCAGCATTTT
>TRBD2|TRBV20-1|TRBJ2-7|NA
CSALTSAPYEQYF
TGCAGTGCACTTACTAGCGCGCCTTACGAGCAGTACTTC
>TRBD1|TRBV24-1|TRBJ2-3|few
CATSDPGQVSTDTQYF
TGTGCCACCAGTGATCCGGGACAGGTTAGCACAGATACGCAGTATTTT